These 8 T cell receptor beta chains share one sample of origin, sequenced in a study of molecular identifiers for immune sequencing clone quantification (dated by TCRdb to the late 2010s). Library construction relied on PCR. TCRdb records NextSeq 500 as the sequencer. Using fastp at Q25 and MiXCR, TCRdb reprocessed the public reads and kept productive beta chains. Rows are unified per CDR3 protein, each entry keeping the most common DNA and genes. Within this sample are over 65,000 distinct CDR3 sequences, with about 23% of them counted one time only. The ten largest clones take up 0.6% to 0.95% of the sample. Sequencing was done on a sample of naive CD8+ T cells from blood, with Jurkat cell RNA spiked in. The cell subset or site label for this specimen denotes: FACS-sorted CD8+CD4-CCR7+CD45RA+ naive T cells. These receptors originate from a human donor in good health. Some libraries in this study had Jurkat cell RNA spiked in.

This clonotype was detected ten times or more. The chain couples TRBV29-1 to TRBJ2-3; 11 nucleotides agree with TRBD1. Germline values: CDR1 SQVTM, CDR2 ANQGSEA. V dropped 3 bases and J dropped 6; count of bases not matched to a gene: 14. The CDR3 loop spans 17 amino acids. CDR3 nucleotides: TGCAGCGTTGAGCCTCTCCCGGACAGGGGGCTTTGGGATACGCAGTATTTT. Translation: CSVEPLPDRGLWDTQYF.

This clonotype was detected ten times or more. The CDR3, as DNA: TGTGCCAGCGGCCCCATAGCGGAAACCTACGAGCAGTACTTC. Amino acids: CASGPIAETYEQYF. J is TRBJ2-7 and V is TRBV6-2 or TRBV6-3; D is perhaps TRBD2 (6 bases). This CDR3 is built from 14 residues. Germline CDR1 is MNHEY and CDR2 is SVGEGT. V was trimmed by 8 bases and J by 2 bases, leaving 16 bases between them.

In this sample, this clonotype turned up many times. The DNA for the CDR3 is TGTGCCAGCAGCGATGTCACAGATACGCAGTATTTT. This encodes CASSDVTDTQYF. J is TRBJ2-3 and V is TRBV7-6; D is uncertain. Looked up from germline, CDR1 is SGHVS and CDR2 is FNYEAQ. V shed 5 bases and J shed 2 bases, with 5 bases lying between them. The CDR3 contains 12 residues. Filled out from reference TRBV7-6 and TRBJ2-3, the complete variable domain reads GAGVSQSPRYKVTKRGQDVALRCDPISGHVSLYWYRQALGQGPEFLTYFNYEAQQDKSGLPNDRFSAERPEGSISTLTIQRTEQRDSAMYRCASSDVTDTQYFGPGTRLTVL.

For this clonotype: A much larger clone differs by one base, so this may be a read error. This likely comes from a read error, as the CDR3 has no conserved phenylalanine or tryptophan at its end. This sequence joins TRBV12-3 or TRBV12-4 and TRBJ2-5, with 7 positions matching TRBD1. J gave up 5 bases and V 11 bases, and 11 bases lay outside the gene matches. This CDR3 region has 13 residues. In DNA form, the CDR3 reads TGTGCCTGCGACAGGGTAGGGGCGGAGACCCAGTACCTC. Protein: CACDRVGAETQYL.

There are many counts of this clonotype. This rearrangement joins TRBV3-1 to TRBJ1-1; tentatively, D is TRBD1 (6 bases). CDR1 and CDR2 from the germline V gene are LGHDT and YNNKEL (reference sequence). The ends were cut back, 6 bases at V and 5 bases at J, with 13 bases in the middle. CDR3 length equals 13 residues. The CDR3 region is CASRPTGLTEAFF. The CDR3 DNA reads as TGTGCCAGCAGGCCTACAGGGCTAACTGAAGCTTTCTTT.

The rearrangement links TRBV2 to TRBJ2-7; 8 bases map to TRBD2. In germline, CDR1 is SNHLY, CDR2 FYNNEI. The V and J ends lost 2 bases and 2 bases, in that order; junction bases with no gene match: 5. The CDR3 spans 15 residues. The CDR3 nucleotides are TGTGCCAGCAGTGAACGGCTAGCGGGCCCCTACGAGCAGTACTTC. Residues: CASSERLAGPYEQYF. The full variable domain, in which reference TRBV2 and TRBJ2-7 provide the parts outside the CDR3, is EPEVTQTPSHQVTQMGQEVILRCVPISNHLYFYWYRQILGQKVEFLVSFYNNEISEKSEIFDDQFSVERPDGSNFTLKIRSTKLEDSAMYFCASSERLAGPYEQYFGPGTRLTVT.

This clonotype came up once. A much larger clone differs from this one at a single base, so this may be a read error. The rearrangement uses TRBV9 and TRBJ2-2; TRBD2 is a possible D gene (5 bases). The germline gives CDR1 SGDLS, CDR2 YYNGEE. The V end was cut by 0 bases, the J end by 2 bases, with 17 bases between. The CDR3 has 18 residues. This CDR3 reads CASSVEVRAGGNTGELFF. The CDR3 nucleotides are TGTGCCAGCAGCGTAGAGGTGAGGGCCGGCGGAAACACCGGGGAGCTGTTTTTT. Filled out from reference TRBV9 and TRBJ2-2, the complete variable domain reads DSGVTQTPKHLITATGQRVTLRCSPRSGDLSVYWYQQSLDQGLQFLIQYYNGEERAKGNILERFSAQQFPDLHSELNLSSLELGDSALYFCASSVEVRAGGNTGELFFGEGSRLTVL.

The V and J genes are TRBV12-3 or TRBV12-4 and TRBJ2-5; the D gene is possibly TRBD1 (5 bases). V gave up 3 bases and J gave up 4 bases, with 15 bases separating them. CDR3 length equals 15 residues. CDR3 sequence reads: CASSLGHYTRETQYF. CDR3 DNA sequence: TGTGCCAGCAGTTTGGGGCACTATACGAGAGAGACCCAGTACTTC.